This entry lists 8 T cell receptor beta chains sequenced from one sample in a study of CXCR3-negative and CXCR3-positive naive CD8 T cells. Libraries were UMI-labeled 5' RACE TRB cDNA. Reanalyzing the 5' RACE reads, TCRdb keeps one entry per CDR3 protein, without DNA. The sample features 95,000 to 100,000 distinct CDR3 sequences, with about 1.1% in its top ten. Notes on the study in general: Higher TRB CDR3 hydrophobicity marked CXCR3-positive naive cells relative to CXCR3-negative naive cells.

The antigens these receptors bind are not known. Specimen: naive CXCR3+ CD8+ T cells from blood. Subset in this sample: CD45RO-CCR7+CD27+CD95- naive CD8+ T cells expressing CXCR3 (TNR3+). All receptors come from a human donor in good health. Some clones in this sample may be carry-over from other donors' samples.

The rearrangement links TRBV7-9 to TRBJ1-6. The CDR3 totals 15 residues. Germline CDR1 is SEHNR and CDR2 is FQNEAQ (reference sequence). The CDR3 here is CASSAEGPVYSPLHF.

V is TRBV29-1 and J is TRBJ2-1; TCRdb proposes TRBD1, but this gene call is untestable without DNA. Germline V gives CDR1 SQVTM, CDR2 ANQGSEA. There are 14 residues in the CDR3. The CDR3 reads CSVDGTGLYNEQFF.

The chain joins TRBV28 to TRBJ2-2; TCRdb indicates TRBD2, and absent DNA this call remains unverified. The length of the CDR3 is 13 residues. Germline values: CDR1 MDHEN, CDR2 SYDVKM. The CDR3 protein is CASSLQGQGELFF.

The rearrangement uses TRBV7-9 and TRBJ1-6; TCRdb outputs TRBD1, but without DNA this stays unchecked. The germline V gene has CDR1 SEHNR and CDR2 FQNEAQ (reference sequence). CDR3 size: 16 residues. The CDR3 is CASSSSETGIDSPLHF.

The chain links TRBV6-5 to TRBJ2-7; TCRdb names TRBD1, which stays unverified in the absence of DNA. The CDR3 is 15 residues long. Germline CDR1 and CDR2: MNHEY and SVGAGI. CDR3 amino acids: CASRDGTATTYEQYF.

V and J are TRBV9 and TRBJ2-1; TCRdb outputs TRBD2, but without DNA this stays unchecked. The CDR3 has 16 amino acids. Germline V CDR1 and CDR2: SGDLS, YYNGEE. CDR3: CASSVVSLAAYNEQFF.

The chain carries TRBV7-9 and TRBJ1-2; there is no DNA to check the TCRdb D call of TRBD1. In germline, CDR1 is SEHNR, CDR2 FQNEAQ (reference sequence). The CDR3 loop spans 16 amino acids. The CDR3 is CASRASDSISNYGYTF.

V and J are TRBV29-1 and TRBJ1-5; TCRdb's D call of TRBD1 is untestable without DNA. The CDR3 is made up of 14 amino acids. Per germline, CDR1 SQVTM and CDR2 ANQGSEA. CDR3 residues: CSVGGGGSNQPQHF.